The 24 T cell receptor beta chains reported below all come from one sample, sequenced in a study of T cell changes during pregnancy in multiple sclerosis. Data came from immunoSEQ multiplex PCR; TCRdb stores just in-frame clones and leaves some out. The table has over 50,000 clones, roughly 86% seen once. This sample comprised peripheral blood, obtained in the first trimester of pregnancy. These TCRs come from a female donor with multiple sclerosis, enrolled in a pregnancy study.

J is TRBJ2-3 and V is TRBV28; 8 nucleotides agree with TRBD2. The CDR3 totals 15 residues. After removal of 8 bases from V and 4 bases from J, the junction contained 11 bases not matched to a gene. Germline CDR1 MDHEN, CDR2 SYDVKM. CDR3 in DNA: TGTGCCAGCGGGCTCCGGGAGGGTGGGGCAGATACGCAGTATTTT. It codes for CASGLREGGADTQYF.

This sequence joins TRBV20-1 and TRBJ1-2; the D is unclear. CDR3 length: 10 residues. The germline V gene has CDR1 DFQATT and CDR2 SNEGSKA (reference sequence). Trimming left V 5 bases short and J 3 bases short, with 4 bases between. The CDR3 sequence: CSALYYGYTF. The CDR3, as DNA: TGCAGTGCTCTCTACTATGGCTACACCTTC.

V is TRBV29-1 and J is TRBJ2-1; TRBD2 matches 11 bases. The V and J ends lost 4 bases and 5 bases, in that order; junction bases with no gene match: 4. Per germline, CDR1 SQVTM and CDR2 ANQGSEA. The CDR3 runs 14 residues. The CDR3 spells CSVVISGRDNEQFF. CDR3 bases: TGCAGCGTTGTGATTAGCGGGAGGGACAATGAGCAGTTCTTC.

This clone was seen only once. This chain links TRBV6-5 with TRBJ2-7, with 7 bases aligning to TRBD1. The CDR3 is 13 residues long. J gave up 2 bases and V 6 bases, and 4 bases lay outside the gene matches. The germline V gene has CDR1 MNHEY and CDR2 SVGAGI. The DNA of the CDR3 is TGTGCCAGCAGGCCGGGACAGACCTACGAGCAGTACTTC. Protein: CASRPGQTYEQYF.

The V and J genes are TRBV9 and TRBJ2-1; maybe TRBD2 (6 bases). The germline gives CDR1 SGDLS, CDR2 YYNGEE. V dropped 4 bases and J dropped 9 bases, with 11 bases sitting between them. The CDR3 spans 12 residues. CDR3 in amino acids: CASSPHGGEQFF. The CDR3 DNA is TGTGCCAGCAGCCCCCACGGGGGTGAGCAGTTCTTC.

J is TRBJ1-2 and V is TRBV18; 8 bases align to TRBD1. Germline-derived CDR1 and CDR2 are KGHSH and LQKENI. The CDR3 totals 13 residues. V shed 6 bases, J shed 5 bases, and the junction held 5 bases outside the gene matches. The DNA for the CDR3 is TGTGCCAGCTCCGCAGGGACAGGATATGGCTACACCTTC. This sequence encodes CASSAGTGYGYTF.

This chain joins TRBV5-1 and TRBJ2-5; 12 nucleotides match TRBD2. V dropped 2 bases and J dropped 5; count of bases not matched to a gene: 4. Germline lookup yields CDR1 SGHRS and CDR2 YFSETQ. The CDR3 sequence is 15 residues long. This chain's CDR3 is CASSLQGLAGETQYF. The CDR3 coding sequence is TGCGCCAGCAGCTTACAAGGACTAGCGGGGGAGACCCAGTACTTC.

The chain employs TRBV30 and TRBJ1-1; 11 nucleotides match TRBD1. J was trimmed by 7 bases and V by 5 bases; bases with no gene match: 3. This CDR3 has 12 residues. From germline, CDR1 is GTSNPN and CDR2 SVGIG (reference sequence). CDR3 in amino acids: CAWGQGANEAFF. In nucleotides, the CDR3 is TGTGCCTGGGGACAGGGGGCGAATGAAGCTTTCTTT.

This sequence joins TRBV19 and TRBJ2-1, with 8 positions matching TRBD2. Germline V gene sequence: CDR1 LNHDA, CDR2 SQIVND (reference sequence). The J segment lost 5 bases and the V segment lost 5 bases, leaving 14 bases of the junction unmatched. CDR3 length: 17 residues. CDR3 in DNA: TGTGCCAGTAGTCGGCGAATCAGCGGGAGTGCTAACAATGAGCAGTTCTTC. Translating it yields CASSRRISGSANNEQFF.

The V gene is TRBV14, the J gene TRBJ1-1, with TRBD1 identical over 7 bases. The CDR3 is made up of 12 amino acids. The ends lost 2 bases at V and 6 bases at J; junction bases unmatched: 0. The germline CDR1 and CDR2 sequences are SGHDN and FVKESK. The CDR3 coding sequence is TGTGCCAGCAGCCAAACAGGGGCTGAAGCTTTCTTT. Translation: CASSQTGAEAFF.

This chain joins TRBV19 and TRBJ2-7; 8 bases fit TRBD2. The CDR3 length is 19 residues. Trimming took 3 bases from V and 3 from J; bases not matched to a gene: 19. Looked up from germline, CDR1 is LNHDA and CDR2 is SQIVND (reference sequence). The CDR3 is CASSIRRVSKAGGGYEQYF. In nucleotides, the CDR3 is TGTGCCAGTAGTATCCGTCGGGTGTCTAAGGCGGGAGGAGGCTACGAGCAGTACTTC.

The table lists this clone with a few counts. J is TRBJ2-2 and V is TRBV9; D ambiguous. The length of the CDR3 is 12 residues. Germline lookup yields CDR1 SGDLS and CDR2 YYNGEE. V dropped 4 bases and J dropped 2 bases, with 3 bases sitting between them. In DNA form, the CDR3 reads TGTGCCAGCAGCTCTAACACCGGGGAGCTGTTTTTT. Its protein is CASSSNTGELFF. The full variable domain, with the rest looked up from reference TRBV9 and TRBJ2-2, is DSGVTQTPKHLITATGQRVTLRCSPRSGDLSVYWYQQSLDQGLQFLIQYYNGEERAKGNILERFSAQQFPDLHSELNLSSLELGDSALYFCASSSNTGELFFGEGSRLTVL.

CDR3 sequence (DNA): TGCGCCAGCAGCGCGGCGAAGCGGGTACCCTACGAGCAGTACTTC. Amino acids: CASSAAKRVPYEQYF. V gene TRBV5-1 combines with J gene TRBJ2-7; D might be TRBD2 (6 bases). Germline CDR1 SGHRS, CDR2 YFSETQ. Deletions cut 4 bases from V and 2 bases from J, with 16 bases between. The CDR3 is 15 residues long.

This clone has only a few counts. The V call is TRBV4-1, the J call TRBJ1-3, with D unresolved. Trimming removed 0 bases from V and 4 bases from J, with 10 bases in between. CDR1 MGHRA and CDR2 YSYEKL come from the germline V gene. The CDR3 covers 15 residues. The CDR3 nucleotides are TGCGCCAGCAGCCAAGATCTTCCCCGGGGAAACACCATATATTTT. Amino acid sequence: CASSQDLPRGNTIYF.

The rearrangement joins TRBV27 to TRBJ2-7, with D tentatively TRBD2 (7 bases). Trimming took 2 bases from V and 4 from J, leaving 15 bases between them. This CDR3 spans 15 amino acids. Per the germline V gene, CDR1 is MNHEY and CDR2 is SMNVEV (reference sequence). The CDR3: CASSLEGGPVYEQYF. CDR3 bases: TGTGCCAGCAGTTTAGAGGGGGGGCCGGTATACGAGCAGTACTTC.

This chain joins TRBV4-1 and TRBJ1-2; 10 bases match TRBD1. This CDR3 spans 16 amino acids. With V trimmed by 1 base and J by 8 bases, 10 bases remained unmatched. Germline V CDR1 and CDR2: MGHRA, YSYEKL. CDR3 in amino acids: CASSQAYTTGGAGYTF. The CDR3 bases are TGCGCCAGCAGCCAAGCCTATACGACAGGGGGCGCAGGCTACACCTTC.

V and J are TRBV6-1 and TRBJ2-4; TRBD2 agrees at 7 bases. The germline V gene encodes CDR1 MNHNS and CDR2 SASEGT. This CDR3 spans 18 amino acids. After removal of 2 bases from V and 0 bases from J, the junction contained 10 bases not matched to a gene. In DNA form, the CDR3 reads TGTGCCAGCAGTGAACGTGTAGCGGGTTCCATAGCCAAAAACATTCAGTACTTC. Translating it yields CASSERVAGSIAKNIQYF.

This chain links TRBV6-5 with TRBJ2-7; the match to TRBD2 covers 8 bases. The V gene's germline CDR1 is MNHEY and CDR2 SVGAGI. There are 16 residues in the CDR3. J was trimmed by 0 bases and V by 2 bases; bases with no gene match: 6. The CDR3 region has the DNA TGTGCCAGCAGTTACAGCCTAGCGGGTATCTCCTACGAGCAGTACTTC. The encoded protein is CASSYSLAGISYEQYF.

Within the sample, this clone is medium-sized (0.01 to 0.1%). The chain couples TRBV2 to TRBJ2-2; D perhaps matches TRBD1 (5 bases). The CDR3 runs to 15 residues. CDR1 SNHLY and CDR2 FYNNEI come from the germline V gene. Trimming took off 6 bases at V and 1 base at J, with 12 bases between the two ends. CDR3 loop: CASSGQGRNTGELFF. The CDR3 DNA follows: TGTGCCAGCAGCGGCCAGGGAAGGAACACCGGGGAGCTGTTTTTT.

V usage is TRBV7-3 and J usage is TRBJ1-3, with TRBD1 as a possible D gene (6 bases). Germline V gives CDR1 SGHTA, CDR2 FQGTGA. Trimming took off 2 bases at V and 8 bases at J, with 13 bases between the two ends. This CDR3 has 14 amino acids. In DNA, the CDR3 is TGTGCCAGCAGCTTACAGGGGAGGGGTGACACCATATATTTT. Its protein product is CASSLQGRGDTIYF.

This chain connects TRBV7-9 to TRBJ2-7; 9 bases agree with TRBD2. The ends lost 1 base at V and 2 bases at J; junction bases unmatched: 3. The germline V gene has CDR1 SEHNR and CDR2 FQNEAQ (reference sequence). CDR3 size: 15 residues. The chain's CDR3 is CASSLGLAGTYEQYF. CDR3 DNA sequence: TGTGCCAGCAGCTTAGGTCTAGCGGGGACCTACGAGCAGTACTTC.

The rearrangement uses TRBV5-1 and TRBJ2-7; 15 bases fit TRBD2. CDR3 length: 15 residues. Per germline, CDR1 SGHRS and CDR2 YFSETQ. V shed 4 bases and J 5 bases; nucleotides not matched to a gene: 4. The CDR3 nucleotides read TGCGCCAGCAGCATAGGACTAGCGGGAGGGGACGAGCAGTACTTC. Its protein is CASSIGLAGGDEQYF.

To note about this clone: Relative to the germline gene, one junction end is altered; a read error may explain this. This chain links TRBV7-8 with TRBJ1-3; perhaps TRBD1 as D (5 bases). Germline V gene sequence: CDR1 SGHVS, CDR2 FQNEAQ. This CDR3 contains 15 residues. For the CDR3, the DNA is TGTGCCAGCAGCTTGACAGAGAGCTCTGGAAGCACCATATATTTT. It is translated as CASSLTESSGSTIYF.

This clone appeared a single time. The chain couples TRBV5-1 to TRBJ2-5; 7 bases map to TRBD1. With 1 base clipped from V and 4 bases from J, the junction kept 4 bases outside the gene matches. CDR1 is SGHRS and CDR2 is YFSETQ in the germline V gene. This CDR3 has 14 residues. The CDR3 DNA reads TGCGCCAGCAGCTTGAGGGCAGGGGGAGAGACCCAGTACTTC. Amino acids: CASSLRAGGETQYF.